This TCR beta chain comes out of a study of shared clonotypes between healthy human individuals. In germline, CDR1 is MNHEY, CDR2 SMNVEV (reference sequence). The CDR3 is 15 amino acids. Germline trimming cut 10 bases from V and 2 bases from J; bases unmatched to any gene: 10. The unsorted samples took roughly 100 million PBMCs to get genomic DNA. Assay execution took place at the deep level. How the authors handled the data: ImmunoSEQ junction-only sequences lacked quality scores, so their filtering differed. Clones were read by immunoSEQ multiplex PCR, and TCRdb kept only the in-frame ones, dropping some. V and J calls plus clone size are reproduced from that table; the DNA served to infer D and trimming. The table has fewer than 700,000 clones, roughly 79% seen once.

The chain is built from TRBV27 and TRBJ2-3, with 9 bases identical to TRBD2. Material: PBMCs. The TCR sequence derives from a woman in her thirties or forties in good health. Some clones in this sample may be carry-over from other donors' samples. DNA of the CDR3: TGTGCCACGAAAAGACTAGCGGCGTACACAGATACGCAGTATTTT. This codes for CATKRLAAYTDTQYF.